Listed below are T cell receptor beta chains from one sample, sequenced in a study of blood T cell repertoires in COVID-19. Data came from immunoSEQ multiplex PCR; TCRdb stores just in-frame clones and leaves some out. Found here are about 16,000 clones, around 80% of them singletons; the top ten hold roughly 8.7%. Source material: peripheral blood. Every receptor here comes from a man aged 60-69 years with acute or convalescent COVID-19. The CDR3 runs from the conserved cysteine through the conserved F or W. Each record gives: D gene, J gene, V gene, CDR3 DNA, CDR3 protein. D genes are given only for firm matches.

TRBD1	TRBJ1-1	TRBV7-9	TGTGCCAGCAGCTCCGGACAGGGAGACACTGAAGCTTTCTTT	CASSSGQGDTEAFF
.	TRBJ1-2	TRBV9	TGTGCCAGCAGCGCTGGAGGCTGGGGCTATGGCTACACCTTC	CASSAGGWGYGYTF
TRBD1	TRBJ2-3	TRBV18	TGTGCCAGCTTCCCGGGACAGCTCACAGATACGCAGTATTTT	CASFPGQLTDTQYF
TRBD2	TRBJ2-3	TRBV5-1	TGCGCCAGCAGCTTGGTTAGCGGGGGCACAGATACGCAGTATTTT	CASSLVSGGTDTQYF
.	TRBJ2-2	TRBV5-1	TGCGCCAGCAGCTTGGGCGGGAACACCGGGGAGCTGTTTTTT	CASSLGGNTGELFF
.	TRBJ1-4	TRBV5-5	TGTGCCAGCAGCCTCTACCGCCCAACTAATGAAAAACTGTTTTTT	CASSLYRPTNEKLFF
.	TRBJ2-1	TRBV2	TGTGCCAGCATGAGGGGGGAGGGCAATGAGCAGTTCTTC	CASMRGEGNEQFF
TRBD1	TRBJ1-1	TRBV29-1	TGCAGCGTTGACGGGACAGGGGATGCTTTCTTT	CSVDGTGDAFF
.	TRBJ2-5	TRBV7-9	TGTGCCAGCACCTCGGAGACCCTACCTAAAGAGACCCAGTACTTC	CASTSETLPKETQYF
.	TRBJ1-5	TRBV6-1	TGTGCCAGCAGTGAAGGGGGGCCCAGTCAGCCCCAGCATTTT	CASSEGGPSQPQHF
.	TRBJ2-3	TRBV13	TGTGCCAGCAGCGGGCCGCAAAGCACAGATACGCAGTATTTT	CASSGPQSTDTQYF
.	TRBJ1-4	TRBV28	TGTGCCAGCAGTCCATCCCAGTGGGGGAGGGAAAAACTGTTTTTT	CASSPSQWGREKLFF
.	TRBJ2-7	TRBV7-2	TGTGCCAGCACCCCCCGGGGACATAACCTCGAGCAGTACTTC	CASTPRGHNLEQYF
.	TRBJ2-1	TRBV5-1	TGCGCCAGCAGTATGAGGTCCTACAATGAGCAGTTCTTC	CASSMRSYNEQFF
.	TRBJ1-1	TRBV18	TGTGCCAGCTCACCAGGGGGCCAGGACACTGAAGCTTTCTTT	CASSPGGQDTEAFF
.	TRBJ1-6	TRBV5-1	TGCGCCAGCAGCCTGGGTGTAGTGGTTTCACCCCTCCACTTT	CASSLGVVVSPLHF
.	TRBJ2-5	TRBV7-6	TGTGCCAGCAGCTTAGGGGGGGGGCACCAAGAGACCCAGTACTTC	CASSLGGGHQETQYF
TRBD2	TRBJ2-1	TRBV9	TGTGCCAGCAGCGTACTGAGCGGGGGGATCTCCTACAATGAGCAGTTCTTC	CASSVLSGGISYNEQFF
.	TRBJ1-6	TRBV4-1	TGCGCCAGCAGCCAAGATAGGGGGGGCCGACTGTCACCCCTCCACTTT	CASSQDRGGRLSPLHF
.	TRBJ2-5	TRBV28	TGTGCAAAGCGTTTGGAGACCCAGTACTTC	CAKRLETQYF
.	TRBJ2-1	TRBV30	TGTGCCTGGAGTAAGAAGGCCGGGGATGAGCAGTTCTTC	CAWSKKAGDEQFF
TRBD1	TRBJ1-3	TRBV28	TGTGCCAGCAGTTCGCAGGGGGAAGCTGGAAACACCATATATTTT	CASSSQGEAGNTIYF
.	TRBJ2-1	TRBV19	TGTGCCAGTAGTTCCCACACAGGTTATGGGAATGAGCAGTTCTTC	CASSSHTGYGNEQFF